One and the same sample provided the 8 T cell receptor beta chains below, sequenced in a study of CD8+CD57+ T cells in acquired aplastic anemia. Genomic DNA, the template, was used for profiling of the TCR beta VDJ and CDR3. TCRdb re-called the reads with MiXCR, one entry per CDR3 protein. Among a few hundred thousand distinct CDR3 sequences, roughly 35% were seen once, and the ten largest hold roughly 1.1%. What was sequenced was sorted CD4+, CD8+, or CD8+CD57+ T cells (not recorded which) from PBMCs. These receptors were obtained from a human donor in good health, serving as a control.

With respect to this clonotype: Compared with germline, one end of the junction differs, possibly owing to a read error. The CDR3 DNA reads as TGTGCCAGCTCGGTGGTGGTAGCGGGAGAGGATGAGCAGCTCTTC. Its protein is CASSVVVAGEDEQLF. V and J are TRBV2 and TRBJ2-1; 9 bases are a match to TRBD2. The CDR3 is made up of 15 amino acids. Germline V gene lookup returns CDR1 SNHLY and CDR2 FYNNEI.

In DNA, the CDR3 is TGTGCCACCAGTGAGAGGGAGAGCTCCTACAATGAGCAGTTCTTC. Its translation: CATSERESSYNEQFF. The rearrangement links TRBV24-1 to TRBJ2-1; maybe TRBD2 (5 bases). Per the germline V gene, CDR1 is KGHDR and CDR2 is SFDVKD. The CDR3 spans 15 residues. The V gene lost 4 bases and the J gene lost 0 bases, with 9 bases spanning the gap.

V gene TRBV5-1 combines with J gene TRBJ1-2; the D gene is possibly TRBD1 (6 bases). V lost 4 bases and J lost 6, with 16 bases in between. From germline, CDR1 is SGHRS and CDR2 YFSETQ. The CDR3 is made up of 14 amino acids. CDR3: CASSPGTGGDGYTF. DNA of the CDR3: TGCGCCAGCAGCCCGGGGACCGGGGGCGATGGCTACACCTTC. Supplemented by reference TRBV5-1 and TRBJ1-2, the full variable domain reads KAGVTQTPRYLIKTRGQQVTLSCSPISGHRSVSWYQQTPGQGLQFLFEYFSETQRNKGNFPGRFSGRQFSNSRSEMNVSTLELGDSALYLCASSPGTGGDGYTFGSGTRLTVV.

The rearrangement joins TRBV15 to TRBJ2-7; weak D call: TRBD1 (6 bases). Germline V gene data show CDR1 as LNHNV and CDR2 as YYDKDF (reference sequence). The CDR3 contains 14 residues. V lost 3 bases, J lost 4 bases, and 13 bases lay in between. In nucleotides, the CDR3 is TGTGCCACCAGCAGTCTGGACAGCAAATACGAGCAGTACTTC. Its translation is CATSSLDSKYEQYF.

The rearrangement joins TRBV28 to TRBJ2-7, with D maybe TRBD1 (6 bases). The V end lost 3 bases, the J end lost 4 bases, and 25 bases lay between the germline ends. Germline assignment: CDR1 MDHEN and CDR2 SYDVKM. The length of the CDR3 is 18 residues. The CDR3: CASSFGDRLKAHLYEQYF. The CDR3 nucleotides read TGTGCCAGCAGTTTCGGAGACAGGCTCAAGGCCCACCTTTACGAGCAGTACTTC. Complete variable domain (other parts from reference TRBV28 and TRBJ2-7): DVKVTQSSRYLVKRTGEKVFLECVQDMDHENMFWYRQDPGLGLRLIYFSYDVKMKEKGDIPEGYSVSREKKERFSLILESASTNQTSMYLCASSFGDRLKAHLYEQYFGPGTRLTVT.

The V call is TRBV2, the J call TRBJ2-1; no firm D call. The CDR3 contains 13 residues. The V end lost 3 bases, the J end lost 7 bases, and 10 bases lay between the germline ends. The germline V gene has CDR1 SNHLY and CDR2 FYNNEI. In nucleotides, the CDR3 is TGTGCCAGCAGTGAGGGTGTGCAAAATGAGCAGTTCTTC. Protein: CASSEGVQNEQFF.

V is TRBV5-1 and J is TRBJ2-7; 8 bases map to TRBD2. V shed 3 bases, J shed 4 bases, and the junction held 9 bases outside the gene matches. Germline CDR1 SGHRS, CDR2 YFSETQ. The CDR3 is 15 residues long. The CDR3 sequence: CASSSRAGEAYEQYF. The DNA for the CDR3 is TGCGCCAGCAGCTCCCGAGCGGGAGAAGCATACGAGCAGTACTTC.

This clonotype was seen at least ten times. The rearrangement uses TRBV2 and TRBJ2-5; perhaps TRBD2 as D (5 bases). CDR1 and CDR2 from the germline V gene are SNHLY and FYNNEI. The CDR3 is made up of 11 amino acids. V was shortened by 6 bases and J by 5 bases, with 7 bases between the two germline ends. The CDR3 protein is CASRRGETQYF. CDR3 nucleotides: TGTGCCAGCAGGCGCGGGGAGACCCAGTACTTC. Full variable domain (remainder filled in from reference TRBV2 and TRBJ2-5): EPEVTQTPSHQVTQMGQEVILRCVPISNHLYFYWYRQILGQKVEFLVSFYNNEISEKSEIFDDQFSVERPDGSNFTLKIRSTKLEDSAMYFCASRRGETQYFGPGTRLLVL.